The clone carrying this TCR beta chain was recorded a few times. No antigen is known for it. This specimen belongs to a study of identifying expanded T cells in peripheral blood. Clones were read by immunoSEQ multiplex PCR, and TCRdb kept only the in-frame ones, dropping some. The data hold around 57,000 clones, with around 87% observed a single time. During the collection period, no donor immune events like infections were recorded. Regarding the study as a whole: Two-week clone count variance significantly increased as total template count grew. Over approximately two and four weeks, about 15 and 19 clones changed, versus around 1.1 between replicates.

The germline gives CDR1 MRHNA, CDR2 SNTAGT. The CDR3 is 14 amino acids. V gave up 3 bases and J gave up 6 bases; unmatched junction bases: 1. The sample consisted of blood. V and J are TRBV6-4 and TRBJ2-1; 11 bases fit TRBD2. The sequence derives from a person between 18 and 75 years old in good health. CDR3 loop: CASSELAGANEQFF. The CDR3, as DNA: TGTGCCAGCAGTGAACTAGCGGGAGCCAATGAGCAGTTCTTC.